The 13 T cell receptor beta chains in this list originate from one sample, sequenced in a study of identical twins. MiXCR, run by TCRdb on the 5' RACE reads, gives a single entry per CDR3 protein. The table includes 650,000 to 750,000 distinct CDR3 sequences, 20% to 25% detected once. A further study also used this sample, focusing on T cells expressing NK-cell markers.

Sequenced: PBMCs. These receptors all stem from a woman between 18 and 30 years old in good health.

This rearrangement joins TRBV12-3 or TRBV12-4 to TRBJ1-5; D call uncertain. V was shortened by 5 bases and J by 0 bases, with 11 bases between the two germline ends. The CDR3 loop spans 15 amino acids. The CDR3 sequence is CASSTRRNSNQPQHF. CDR3 coding DNA: TGTGCCAGCAGTACCCGCCGGAATAGCAATCAGCCCCAGCATTTT.

This clonotype was recorded a few times. This chain's CDR3 is CASPPKFF. The CDR3 bases are TGTGCCAGCCCCCCAAAGTTCTTC. The chain carries TRBV6-5 and TRBJ2-1; D not certain. The V gene's germline CDR1 is MNHEY and CDR2 SVGAGI. CDR3 size: 8 residues. Trimming removed 8 bases at V and 14 bases at J, with 7 bases between.

This clonotype came up a few times. The V call is TRBV29-1, the J call TRBJ2-7; TRBD1 might be the D (5 bases). V lost 6 bases and J 5 bases, leaving 17 bases between the germline ends. This CDR3 has 13 residues. Germline V lookup: CDR1 SQVTM, CDR2 ANQGSEA. The CDR3 loop is CSVIWGSWNEQYF. CDR3 nucleotide sequence: TGCAGCGTGATTTGGGGCAGTTGGAACGAGCAGTACTTC.

A single count supports this clonotype. The genes are TRBV7-2 and TRBJ2-5; D unresolved. Germline CDR1 reads SGHTA; CDR2 reads FQGNSA. V shed 3 bases and J shed 2 bases, with 10 bases lying between them. The CDR3 totals 14 residues. DNA for the CDR3: TGTGCCAGCAGCTTTGAGTTTGCACAAGAGACCCAGTACTTC. Translation gives CASSFEFAQETQYF. Filled out from reference TRBV7-2 and TRBJ2-5, the complete variable domain reads GAGVSQSPSNKVTEKGKDVELRCDPISGHTALYWYRQSLGQGLEFLIYFQGNSAPDKSGLPSDRFSAERTGGSVSTLTIQRTQQEDSAVYLCASSFEFAQETQYFGPGTRLLVL.

V is TRBV7-2 and J is TRBJ2-3; 10 bases agree with TRBD2. Per germline, CDR1 SGHTA and CDR2 FQGNSA. There are 17 residues in the CDR3. V lost 1 base, J lost 6 bases, and 10 bases stayed unmatched. CDR3 DNA sequence: TGTGCCAGCAGCTTAGGACTTGATTCGGGACTAGCGGATACGCAGTATTTT. This gives the protein CASSLGLDSGLADTQYF.

This clonotype has just a few counts. Here the CDR3 DNA reads TGTGCCAGCAGAAGAGACAGGGGAACCGACAATGAGCAGTTCTTC. Translated: CASRRDRGTDNEQFF. This sequence joins TRBV7-2 and TRBJ2-1; 8 bases are shared with TRBD1. This CDR3 spans 15 amino acids. The germline CDR1 and CDR2 sequences are SGHTA and FQGNSA. V trimming: 6 bases; J trimming: 5 bases; junction bases outside the gene matches: 9. Together with reference TRBV7-2 and TRBJ2-1, the CDR3 gives the full variable domain: GAGVSQSPSNKVTEKGKDVELRCDPISGHTALYWYRQSLGQGLEFLIYFQGNSAPDKSGLPSDRFSAERTGGSVSTLTIQRTQQEDSAVYLCASRRDRGTDNEQFFGPGTRLTVL.

The chain recombines TRBV15 with TRBJ2-7; D is unresolved. The ends were cut back, 0 bases at V and 2 bases at J, with 11 bases in the middle. Germline loops: CDR1 LNHNV, CDR2 YYDKDF (reference sequence). This CDR3 has 15 residues. CDR3 nucleotides: TGTGCCACCAGCAGAGATAAGGTGGGGACCTACGAGCAGTACTTC. Amino acid sequence: CATSRDKVGTYEQYF.

J is TRBJ2-1 and V is TRBV7-3; 10 bases agree with TRBD2. CDR1 SGHTA and CDR2 FQGTGA come from the germline V gene. This CDR3 contains 16 residues. The V segment lost 1 base and the J segment 6 bases; nucleotides outside the gene matches: 6. This CDR3 is CASSLRSGGAFNEQFF. As DNA, the CDR3 is TGTGCCAGCAGCTTAAGAAGCGGGGGGGCCTTCAATGAGCAGTTCTTC.

In this sample, this clonotype turned up a few times. This chain joins TRBV20-1 and TRBJ2-2; 9 bases match TRBD2. Per the germline V gene, CDR1 is DFQATT and CDR2 is SNEGSKA (reference sequence). The CDR3 consists of 16 residues. J lost 0 bases, V lost 3 bases, and 5 bases had no gene match. The CDR3 region has the DNA TGCAGTGCTAGCGCGGGGGGGAACGCGAACACCGGGGAGCTGTTTTTT. Translation gives CSASAGGNANTGELFF.

The chain employs TRBV29-1 and TRBJ2-3; TRBD1 aligns across 7 bases. CDR1 SQVTM and CDR2 ANQGSEA come from the germline V gene. This CDR3 has 14 amino acids. V was pared by 7 bases and J by 4 bases, with 11 bases of the junction left unmatched. The chain's CDR3 is CSDATGAFSDTQYF. In nucleotides, the CDR3 is TGCAGCGATGCCACAGGGGCGTTTTCAGATACGCAGTATTTT.

The rearrangement links TRBV5-1 to TRBJ2-6; D not certain. Germline V gene data show CDR1 as SGHRS and CDR2 as YFSETQ. The CDR3 consists of 18 residues. With 0 bases removed from V and 1 base from J, the gap between germline ends came to 14 bases. The CDR3 DNA reads as TGCGCCAGCAGCTTGGCCGGCGCGGAGCTTTCTGGGGCCAACGTCCTGACTTTC. It is translated as CASSLAGAELSGANVLTF.

This clonotype was picked up a small number of times. The V call is TRBV7-2, the J call TRBJ2-3, with D tentatively TRBD1 or TRBD2 (5 bases each). CDR1 and CDR2 (germline): SGHTA, FQGNSA. There are 14 residues in the CDR3. V was shortened by 5 bases and J by 10 bases, with 19 bases between the two germline ends. CDR3 coding DNA: TGTGCCAGCAGCCCATTCGGGGCGGACCATGCGCAGTATTTT. Its translation: CASSPFGADHAQYF.

This clonotype was detected many times. The chain carries TRBV20-1 and TRBJ1-1; no clear D gene. The CDR3 covers 11 residues. The V gene lost 7 bases and the J gene lost 1 base, with 7 bases spanning the gap. Germline CDR1 DFQATT, CDR2 SNEGSKA (reference sequence). CDR3 in amino acids: CSGGRNTEAFF. The CDR3 region has the DNA TGCAGTGGAGGGAGGAACACTGAAGCTTTCTTT.